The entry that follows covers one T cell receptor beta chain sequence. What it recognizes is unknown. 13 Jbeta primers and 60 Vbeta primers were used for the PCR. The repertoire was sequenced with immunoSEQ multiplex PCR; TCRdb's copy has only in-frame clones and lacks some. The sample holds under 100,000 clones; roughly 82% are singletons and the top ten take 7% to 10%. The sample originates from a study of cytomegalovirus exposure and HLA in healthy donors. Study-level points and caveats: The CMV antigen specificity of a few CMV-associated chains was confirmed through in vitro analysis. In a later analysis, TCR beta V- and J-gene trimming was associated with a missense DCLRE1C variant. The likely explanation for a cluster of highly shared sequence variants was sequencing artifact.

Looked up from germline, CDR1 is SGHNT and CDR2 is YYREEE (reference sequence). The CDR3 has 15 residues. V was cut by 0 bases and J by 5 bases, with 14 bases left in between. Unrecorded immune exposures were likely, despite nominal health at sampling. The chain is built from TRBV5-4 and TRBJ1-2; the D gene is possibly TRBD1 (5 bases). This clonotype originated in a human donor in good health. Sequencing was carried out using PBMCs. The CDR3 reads CASSLAGQGGYGYTF. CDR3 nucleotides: TGTGCCAGCAGCTTGGCCGGGCAGGGTGGGTATGGCTACACCTTC.